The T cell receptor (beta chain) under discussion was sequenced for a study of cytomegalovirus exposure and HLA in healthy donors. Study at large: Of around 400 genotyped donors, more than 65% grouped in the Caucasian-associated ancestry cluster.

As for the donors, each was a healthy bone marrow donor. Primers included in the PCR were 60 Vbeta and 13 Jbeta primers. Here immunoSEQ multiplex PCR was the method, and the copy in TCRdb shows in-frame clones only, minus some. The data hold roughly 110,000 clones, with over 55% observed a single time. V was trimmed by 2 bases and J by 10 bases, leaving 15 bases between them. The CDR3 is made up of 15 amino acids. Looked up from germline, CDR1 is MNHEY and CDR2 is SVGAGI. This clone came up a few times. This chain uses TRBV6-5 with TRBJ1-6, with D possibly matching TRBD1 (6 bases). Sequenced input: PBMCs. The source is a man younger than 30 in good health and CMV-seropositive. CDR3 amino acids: CASSYMTGLISPLHF. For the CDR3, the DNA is TGTGCCAGCAGTTACATGACAGGTCTTATCTCACCCCTCCACTTT.